These 21 T cell receptor beta chains came from one sample sequenced in a study of beta chain features in type 1 diabetes. The entirety of the isolated RNA underwent reverse transcription, so expressed TCRB transcripts were sequenced. Method: immunoSEQ multiplex PCR; TCRdb's copy keeps in-frame clones and lacks some. The table shows just over 600,000 clones, with about 16% occurring only once. The sample consisted of naive CD4+ T cells from blood. These receptors were taken from a man younger than 30 in good health.

This clone was counted only a few times. The rearrangement uses TRBV7-3 and TRBJ2-3; D uncertain. The CDR3 loop spans 15 amino acids. V was shortened by 6 bases and J by 0 bases, with 13 bases between the two germline ends. Germline V CDR1 and CDR2: SGHTA, FQGTGA. CDR3: CASSKGPTSTDTQYF. In nucleotides, the CDR3 is TGTGCCAGCAGTAAAGGTCCCACTAGCACAGATACGCAGTATTTT.

This clone was recorded a few times. The chain recombines TRBV18 with TRBJ1-1; possible D gene TRBD1, 6 bases. CDR1 KGHSH and CDR2 LQKENI come from the germline V gene. V lost 5 bases and J 3 bases, leaving 13 bases between the germline ends. CDR3 length: 14 residues. In nucleotides, the CDR3 is TGTGCCAGCTCAAGGAAACAGGGTGACACTGAAGCTTTCTTT. Encoded protein: CASSRKQGDTEAFF.

The rearrangement links TRBV6-5 to TRBJ2-1, with 13 bases lining up with TRBD2. V shed 4 bases, J shed 9 bases, and the junction held 3 bases outside the gene matches. The germline CDR1 and CDR2 sequences are MNHEY and SVGAGI. The CDR3 sequence is 14 residues long. CDR3 region: CASSWTSGSGEQFF. DNA of the CDR3: TGTGCCAGCAGTTGGACTAGCGGGAGTGGTGAGCAGTTCTTC.

The V gene is TRBV7-3, the J gene TRBJ2-2, with D perhaps matching TRBD1 or TRBD2 (6 bases each). The CDR3 totals 16 residues. V lost 0 bases and J lost 1, with 9 bases in between. CDR1 SGHTA and CDR2 FQGTGA come from the germline V gene. The CDR3 DNA reads as TGTGCCAGCAGCTTAACGGGGGGCTTGAACACCGGGGAGCTGTTTTTT. Translation gives CASSLTGGLNTGELFF.

V gene TRBV9 combines with J gene TRBJ1-2; D is ambiguous. Germline CDR1 reads SGDLS; CDR2 reads YYNGEE. The V end lost 0 bases, the J end lost 7 bases, and 10 bases lay between the germline ends. The CDR3 runs 13 residues. The CDR3 loop is CASSVDTKAGYTF. As DNA, the CDR3 is TGTGCCAGCAGCGTAGACACGAAGGCTGGCTACACCTTC.

The chain has TRBV23-1 and TRBJ1-1, with TRBD1 matching 7 bases. TRBV23-1 falls under the ORF class, with uncertain function. The CDR3 runs 15 residues. J gave up 5 bases and V 0 bases, and 6 bases lay outside the gene matches. The DNA of the CDR3 is TGCGCCAGCAGTCAATCGTGTGACAGGGAAACTGAAGCTTTCTTT. Its translation is CASSQSCDRETEAFF.

A few counts support this clone. The chain joins TRBV29-1 to TRBJ2-3; D may be TRBD2 (6 bases). The germline V and J ends were trimmed by 4 bases and 1 base, with 15 bases remaining between them. CDR3 length: 15 amino acids. Germline CDR1 is SQVTM and CDR2 is ANQGSEA. CDR3 loop: CSVGPAGGGTDTQYF. Written as DNA, the CDR3 is TGCAGCGTTGGGCCAGCTGGCGGGGGCACAGATACGCAGTATTTT.

This clone showed up just a few times. The rearrangement joins TRBV4-2 to TRBJ1-2; 10 nucleotides match TRBD1. The trim removed 1 base at V and 1 base at J, leaving 12 bases unmatched. Germline V CDR1 and CDR2: LGHNA, YNFKEQ. The CDR3 covers 19 residues. CDR3 region: CASSQGSRDRGGVNYGYTF. CDR3 nucleotides: TGTGCCAGCAGCCAAGGGAGCCGGGACAGGGGAGGAGTTAACTATGGCTACACCTTC.

J is TRBJ1-1 and V is TRBV28; 9 nucleotides agree with TRBD1. V gave up 6 bases and J gave up 4 bases; unmatched junction bases: 9. The CDR3 is 15 residues long. Germline lookup yields CDR1 MDHEN and CDR2 SYDVKM. The CDR3 protein is CASSSGTGRLTEAFF. Written as DNA, the CDR3 is TGTGCCAGCAGCTCCGGGACAGGGCGTCTCACTGAAGCTTTCTTT. The variable domain in full, with the rest retrieved from reference TRBV28 and TRBJ1-1, is DVKVTQSSRYLVKRTGEKVFLECVQDMDHENMFWYRQDPGLGLRLIYFSYDVKMKEKGDIPEGYSVSREKKERFSLILESASTNQTSMYLCASSSGTGRLTEAFFGQGTRLTVV.

This clone was counted once. V and J are TRBV6-5 and TRBJ1-2; no reliable D call. CDR3 length: 13 amino acids. The V and J ends lost 3 bases and 2 bases respectively, with 7 bases between them. The germline gives CDR1 MNHEY, CDR2 SVGAGI. CDR3 sequence (DNA): TGTGCCAGCAGTTATAGGGAGAACTATGGCTACACCTTC. As protein: CASSYRENYGYTF.

The J gene is TRBJ1-2, the V gene TRBV25-1, with a tentative D call TRBD1 (5 bases). Germline V gene data show CDR1 as MGHDK and CDR2 as SYGVNS. The CDR3 has 15 amino acids. The V and J ends lost 2 bases and 6 bases respectively, with 16 bases between them. CDR3 in DNA: TGTGCCAGCAGTGAAAGGTTGGGGACGGGAGATGGCTACACCTTC. Encoded protein: CASSERLGTGDGYTF.

Only a few counts were recorded for this clone. V usage is TRBV6-5 and J usage is TRBJ1-5; 9 bases match TRBD1. This CDR3 spans 16 amino acids. J lost 0 bases, V lost 2 bases, and 2 bases had no gene match. The germline V gene has CDR1 MNHEY and CDR2 SVGAGI. CDR3 residues: CASSYRDRASNQPQHF. In DNA form, the CDR3 reads TGTGCCAGCAGTTACCGGGACAGGGCTAGCAATCAGCCCCAGCATTTT.

This chain joins TRBV7-2 and TRBJ2-1, with 12 nucleotides matching TRBD2. Germline V gene data show CDR1 as SGHTA and CDR2 as FQGNSA. This CDR3 is 15 amino acids long. V lost 0 bases and J lost 14; bases outside the gene matches: 8. CDR3 sequence: CASSLAGLAGGPKFF. CDR3 DNA: TGTGCCAGCAGCTTAGCGGGACTAGCGGGCGGGCCCAAGTTCTTC.

V usage is TRBV19 and J usage is TRBJ2-3; D may be TRBD2 (6 bases). V gave up 6 bases and J gave up 0 bases, with 16 bases separating them. Germline assignment: CDR1 LNHDA and CDR2 SQIVND (reference sequence). The CDR3 has 16 residues. The CDR3 coding sequence is TGTGCCAGTAGAACCCCGGGCGGGAAGAGCACAGATACGCAGTATTTT. Translation gives CASRTPGGKSTDTQYF.

A few counts support this clone. The rearrangement joins TRBV11-3 to TRBJ2-1; D might be TRBD1 (6 bases). CDR3 length: 18 amino acids. In germline, CDR1 is SGHNT, CDR2 YENEEA. V was cut by 1 base and J by 3 bases, with 19 bases left in between. The CDR3 sequence is CASSLGTRPTGNYNEQFF. In nucleotides, the CDR3 is TGTGCCAGCAGCTTAGGAACTCGCCCGACAGGAAACTACAATGAGCAGTTCTTC.

The V call is TRBV6-5, the J call TRBJ1-2, with D perhaps TRBD1 (5 bases). From germline, CDR1 is MNHEY and CDR2 SVGAGI. Deletions cut 0 bases from V and 3 bases from J, with 11 bases between. The CDR3 spans 15 residues. CDR3 DNA: TGTGCCAGCAGTTACTCCACGGGGGGTGACTATGGCTACACCTTC. Its protein product is CASSYSTGGDYGYTF.

The V gene is TRBV9, the J gene TRBJ1-3, with TRBD1 as a possible D gene (5 bases). In germline, CDR1 is SGDLS, CDR2 YYNGEE. V dropped 0 bases and J dropped 1 base, with 8 bases sitting between them. The CDR3 is 15 amino acids. The CDR3 loop reads CASSVGPGSGNTIYF. The CDR3 nucleotides read TGTGCCAGCAGCGTAGGGCCAGGGTCTGGAAACACCATATATTTT.

This clone has a handful of counts. This chain uses TRBV28 with TRBJ1-1; D unresolved. Germline V gene lookup returns CDR1 MDHEN and CDR2 SYDVKM. The V end lost 3 bases, the J end lost 6 bases, and 8 bases lay between the germline ends. The CDR3 loop spans 12 amino acids. CDR3: CASSFSGSEAFF. The CDR3 DNA follows: TGTGCCAGCAGTTTTTCGGGATCTGAAGCTTTCTTT.

This clone was detected ten times or more. The chain recombines TRBV10-3 with TRBJ1-1, with TRBD1 identical over 9 bases. V lost 10 bases and J lost 6; bases outside the gene matches: 6. The CDR3 loop spans 12 amino acids. Germline V gene sequence: CDR1 ENHRY, CDR2 SYGVKD. The CDR3 region is CATGTGTPEAFF. CDR3 nucleotides: TGTGCCACTGGGACAGGGACGCCTGAAGCTTTCTTT.

This clone was seen a handful of times. The chain employs TRBV9 and TRBJ2-3, with D perhaps matching TRBD1 (6 bases). From germline, CDR1 is SGDLS and CDR2 YYNGEE. V was cut by 0 bases and J by 1 base, with 24 bases left in between. This CDR3 comprises 20 residues. The CDR3 DNA follows: TGTGCCAGCAGCGTAGCGTCAGGGGATTCATCGGGCCTGGGCACAGATACGCAGTATTTT. This encodes CASSVASGDSSGLGTDTQYF.

The J gene is TRBJ1-3, the V gene TRBV9; 7 bases agree with TRBD1. The CDR3 totals 15 residues. The trim removed 4 bases at V and 0 bases at J, leaving 4 bases unmatched. The germline CDR1 and CDR2 sequences are SGDLS and YYNGEE. Here the CDR3 reads CASSIQGLSGNTIYF. CDR3 in DNA: TGTGCCAGCAGCATACAGGGGCTCTCTGGAAACACCATATATTTT. Filled out from reference TRBV9 and TRBJ1-3, the complete variable domain reads DSGVTQTPKHLITATGQRVTLRCSPRSGDLSVYWYQQSLDQGLQFLIQYYNGEERAKGNILERFSAQQFPDLHSELNLSSLELGDSALYFCASSIQGLSGNTIYFGEGSWLTVV.